This TCR beta chain comes out of a study of cytomegalovirus exposure and HLA in healthy donors. On the study more broadly: An earlier analysis identified 120 million or so unique TCR beta sequences in about 200 million T cells.

On this clone itself: What it recognizes is unknown.

Overall study findings and caveats: Cytomegalovirus status was reportedly diagnosed by the classifier with high specificity and sensitivity.

The V gene end was trimmed by 0 bases and the J gene end by 4 bases; junction bases not matched to a gene: 2. Germline V gives CDR1 SGHRS, CDR2 YFSETQ. This CDR3 region has 14 residues. The PCR made use of 60 Vbeta and 13 Jbeta primers. TCRdb's copy holds only in-frame clones and misses some; the assay was immunoSEQ multiplex PCR. The data contain a few hundred thousand clones, around 75% of them singletons. The source is a woman in her 30s in good health and CMV-seronegative. The sequenced material came from PBMCs. V usage is TRBV5-1 and J usage is TRBJ2-7; TRBD1 agrees at 9 bases. CDR3 amino acids: CASSLGDREYEQYF. For the CDR3, the DNA is TGCGCCAGCAGCTTGGGGGACAGGGAATACGAGCAGTACTTC.